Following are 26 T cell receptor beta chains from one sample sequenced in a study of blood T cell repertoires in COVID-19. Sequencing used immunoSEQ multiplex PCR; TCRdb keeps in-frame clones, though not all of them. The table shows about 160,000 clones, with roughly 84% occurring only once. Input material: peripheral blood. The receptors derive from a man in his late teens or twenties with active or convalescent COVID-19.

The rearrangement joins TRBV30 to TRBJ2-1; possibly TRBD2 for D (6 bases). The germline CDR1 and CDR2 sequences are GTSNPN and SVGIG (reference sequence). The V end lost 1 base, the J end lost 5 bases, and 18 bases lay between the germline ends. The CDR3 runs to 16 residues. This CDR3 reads CAWSDPGTPIDNEQFF. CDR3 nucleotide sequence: TGTGCCTGGAGTGACCCCGGGACTCCAATCGACAATGAGCAGTTCTTC.

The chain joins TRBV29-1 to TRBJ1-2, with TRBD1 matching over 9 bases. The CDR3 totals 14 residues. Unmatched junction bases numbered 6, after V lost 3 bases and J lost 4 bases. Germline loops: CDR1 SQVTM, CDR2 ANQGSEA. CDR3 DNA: TGCAGCGTTGAGAGGACAGGGGCCGGCTATGGCTACACCTTC. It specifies CSVERTGAGYGYTF.

The CDR3 DNA is TGTGCCAGCAGTAGGGACAGGCTTAATGAAAAACTGTTTTTT. Amino acids: CASSRDRLNEKLFF. The chain uses TRBV6-6 and TRBJ1-4, with 8 bases that match TRBD1. The junction had 3 bases not matched to a gene; V was cut back by 5 bases and J by 4 bases. Per germline, CDR1 MNHNY and CDR2 SVGAGI (reference sequence). The length of the CDR3 is 14 residues.

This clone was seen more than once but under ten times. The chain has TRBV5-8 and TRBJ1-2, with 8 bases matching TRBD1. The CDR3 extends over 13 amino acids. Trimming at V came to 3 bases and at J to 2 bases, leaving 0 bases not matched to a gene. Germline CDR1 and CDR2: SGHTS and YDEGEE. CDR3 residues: CASSWDRNYGYTF. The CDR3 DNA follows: TGTGCCAGCAGCTGGGACAGGAACTATGGCTACACCTTC.

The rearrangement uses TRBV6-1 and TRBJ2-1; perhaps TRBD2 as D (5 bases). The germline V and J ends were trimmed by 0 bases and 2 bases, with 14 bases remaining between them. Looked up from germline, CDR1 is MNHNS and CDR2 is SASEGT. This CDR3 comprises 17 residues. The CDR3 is CASSEAHGEFTYNEQFF. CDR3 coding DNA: TGTGCCAGCAGTGAAGCGCATGGGGAGTTTACCTACAATGAGCAGTTCTTC.

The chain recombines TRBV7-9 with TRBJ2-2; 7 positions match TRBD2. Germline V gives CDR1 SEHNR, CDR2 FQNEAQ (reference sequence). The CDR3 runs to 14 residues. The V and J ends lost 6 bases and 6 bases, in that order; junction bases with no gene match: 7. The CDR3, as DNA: TGTGCCAGCAGTCCTACTAGCGTCTCCGGGGAGCTGTTTTTT. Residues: CASSPTSVSGELFF.

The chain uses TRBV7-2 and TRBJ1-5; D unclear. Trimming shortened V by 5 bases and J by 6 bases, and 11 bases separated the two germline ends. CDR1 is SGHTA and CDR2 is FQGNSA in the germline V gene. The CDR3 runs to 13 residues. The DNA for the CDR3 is TGTGCCAGCAGCCCGACCGGGAGTCAGCCCCAGCATTTT. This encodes CASSPTGSQPQHF. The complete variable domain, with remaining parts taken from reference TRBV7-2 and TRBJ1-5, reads GAGVSQSPSNKVTEKGKDVELRCDPISGHTALYWYRQSLGQGLEFLIYFQGNSAPDKSGLPSDRFSAERTGGSVSTLTIQRTQQEDSAVYLCASSPTGSQPQHFGDGTRLSIL.

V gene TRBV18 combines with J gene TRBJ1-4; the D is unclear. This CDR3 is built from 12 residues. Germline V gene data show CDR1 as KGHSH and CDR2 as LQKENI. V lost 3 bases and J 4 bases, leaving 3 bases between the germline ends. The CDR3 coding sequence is TGTGCCAGCTCACCCATTAATGAAAAACTGTTTTTT. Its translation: CASSPINEKLFF.

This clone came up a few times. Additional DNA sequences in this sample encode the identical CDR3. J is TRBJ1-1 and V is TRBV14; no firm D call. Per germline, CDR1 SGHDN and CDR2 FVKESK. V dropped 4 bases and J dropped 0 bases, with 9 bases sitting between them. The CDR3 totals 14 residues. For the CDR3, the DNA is TGTGCCAGCAGCCGGGCGGGAATGAACACTGAAGCTTTCTTT. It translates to CASSRAGMNTEAFF.

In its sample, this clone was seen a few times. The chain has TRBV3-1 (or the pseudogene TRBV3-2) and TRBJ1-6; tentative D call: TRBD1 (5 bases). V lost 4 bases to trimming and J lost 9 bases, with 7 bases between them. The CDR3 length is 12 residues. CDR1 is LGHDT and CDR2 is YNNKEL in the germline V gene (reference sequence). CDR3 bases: TGTGCCAGCAGCCTTCAGGGTTCACCCCTCCACTTT. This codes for CASSLQGSPLHF.

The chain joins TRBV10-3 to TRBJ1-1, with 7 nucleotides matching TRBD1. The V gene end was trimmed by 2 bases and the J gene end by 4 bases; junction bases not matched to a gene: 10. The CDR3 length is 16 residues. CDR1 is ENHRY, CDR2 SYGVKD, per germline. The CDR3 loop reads CAISESSWTGGTEAFF. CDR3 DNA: TGTGCCATCAGTGAGAGTAGCTGGACAGGAGGCACTGAAGCTTTCTTT.

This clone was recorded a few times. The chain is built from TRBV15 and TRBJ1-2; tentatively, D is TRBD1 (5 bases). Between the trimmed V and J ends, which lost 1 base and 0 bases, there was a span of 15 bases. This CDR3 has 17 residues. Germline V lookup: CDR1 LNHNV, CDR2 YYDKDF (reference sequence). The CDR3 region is CATSRVLGEGANYGYTF. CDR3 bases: TGTGCCACCAGCAGAGTTTTAGGGGAAGGGGCTAACTATGGCTACACCTTC.

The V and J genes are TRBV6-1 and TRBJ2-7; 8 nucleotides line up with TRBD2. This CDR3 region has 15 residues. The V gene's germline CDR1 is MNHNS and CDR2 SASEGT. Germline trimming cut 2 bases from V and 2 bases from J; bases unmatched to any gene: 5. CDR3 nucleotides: TGTGCCAGCAGTGAAACGGGGGGGCAGCCCTACGAGCAGTACTTC. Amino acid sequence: CASSETGGQPYEQYF.

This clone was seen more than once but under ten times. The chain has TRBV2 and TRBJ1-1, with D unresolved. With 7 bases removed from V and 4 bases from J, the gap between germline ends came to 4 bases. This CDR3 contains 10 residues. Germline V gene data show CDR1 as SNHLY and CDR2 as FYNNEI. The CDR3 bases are TGTGCCAGCAAGCGCACTGAAGCTTTCTTT. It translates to CASKRTEAFF.

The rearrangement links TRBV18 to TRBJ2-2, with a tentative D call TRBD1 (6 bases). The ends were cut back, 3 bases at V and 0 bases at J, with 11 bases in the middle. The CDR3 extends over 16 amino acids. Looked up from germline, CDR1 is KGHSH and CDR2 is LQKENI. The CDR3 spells CASSPRDTANTGELFF. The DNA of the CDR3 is TGTGCCAGCTCACCCCGGGACACGGCGAACACCGGGGAGCTGTTTTTT.

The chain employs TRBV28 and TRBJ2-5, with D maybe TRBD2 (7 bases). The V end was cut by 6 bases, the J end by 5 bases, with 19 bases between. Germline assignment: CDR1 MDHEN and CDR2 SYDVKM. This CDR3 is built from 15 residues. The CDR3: CASRGGAPQGETQYF. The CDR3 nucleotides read TGTGCCAGCAGAGGGGGGGCACCCCAAGGGGAGACCCAGTACTTC.

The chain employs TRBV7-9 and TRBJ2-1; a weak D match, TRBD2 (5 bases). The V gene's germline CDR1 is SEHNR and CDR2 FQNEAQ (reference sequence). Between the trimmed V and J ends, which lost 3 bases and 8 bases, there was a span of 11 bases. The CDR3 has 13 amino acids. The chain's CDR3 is CASSLMRVDEQFF. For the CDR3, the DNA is TGTGCCAGCAGCTTGATGCGGGTAGATGAGCAGTTCTTC.

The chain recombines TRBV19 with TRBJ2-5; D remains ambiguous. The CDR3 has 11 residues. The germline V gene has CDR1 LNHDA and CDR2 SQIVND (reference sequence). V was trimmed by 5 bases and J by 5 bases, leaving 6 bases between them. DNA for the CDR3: TGTGCCAGTAGTGAGGCGGAGACCCAGTACTTC. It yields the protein CASSEAETQYF.

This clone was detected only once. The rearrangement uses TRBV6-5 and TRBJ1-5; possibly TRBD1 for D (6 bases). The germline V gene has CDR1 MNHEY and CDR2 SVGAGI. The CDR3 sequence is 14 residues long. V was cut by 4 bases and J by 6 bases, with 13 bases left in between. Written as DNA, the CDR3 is TGTGCCAGCAGTTTAATACAGGGCGGTCAGCCCCAGCATTTT. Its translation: CASSLIQGGQPQHF.

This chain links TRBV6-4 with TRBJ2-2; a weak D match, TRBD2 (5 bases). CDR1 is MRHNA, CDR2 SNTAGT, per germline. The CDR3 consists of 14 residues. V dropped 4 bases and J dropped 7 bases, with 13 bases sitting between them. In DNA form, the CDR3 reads TGTGCCAGCAGTGGGGTTCCGGGAATCGGGGAGCTGTTTTTT. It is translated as CASSGVPGIGELFF.

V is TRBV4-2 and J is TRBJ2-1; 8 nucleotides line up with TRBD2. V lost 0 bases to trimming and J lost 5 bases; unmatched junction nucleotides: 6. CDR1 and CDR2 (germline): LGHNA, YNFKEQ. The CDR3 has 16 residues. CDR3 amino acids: CASSQDSGLGDNEQFF. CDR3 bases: TGTGCCAGCAGCCAAGATTCGGGACTAGGGGACAATGAGCAGTTCTTC.

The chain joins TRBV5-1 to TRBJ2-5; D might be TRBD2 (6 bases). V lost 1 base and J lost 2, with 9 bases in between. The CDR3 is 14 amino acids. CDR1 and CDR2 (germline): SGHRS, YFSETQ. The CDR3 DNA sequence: TGCGCCAGCAGCTTGAGTGCGGGACAAGAGACCCAGTACTTC. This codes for CASSLSAGQETQYF.

The CDR3 DNA is TGCGCCAGCAGTGCAAGATCCCGGGGGACCGGGGAGCTGTTTTTT. Amino acids: CASSARSRGTGELFF. This chain connects TRBV10-1 to TRBJ2-2, with D possibly matching TRBD2 (6 bases). The germline V and J ends were trimmed by 4 bases and 5 bases, with 14 bases remaining between them. The CDR3 has 15 residues. The germline V gene has CDR1 WNHNN and CDR2 SYGVQD (reference sequence).

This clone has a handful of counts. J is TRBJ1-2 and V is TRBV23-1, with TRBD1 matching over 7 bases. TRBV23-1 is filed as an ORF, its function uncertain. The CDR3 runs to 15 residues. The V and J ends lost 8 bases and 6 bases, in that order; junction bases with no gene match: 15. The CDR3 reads CASAHYRGQGDGYTF. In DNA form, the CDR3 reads TGCGCCAGCGCCCATTATAGGGGGCAAGGGGATGGCTACACCTTC.

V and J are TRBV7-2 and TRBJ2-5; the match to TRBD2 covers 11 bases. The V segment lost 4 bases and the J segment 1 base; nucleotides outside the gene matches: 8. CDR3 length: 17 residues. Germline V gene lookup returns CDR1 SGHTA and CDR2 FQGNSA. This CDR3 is CASSSGTGLAAQETQYF. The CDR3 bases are TGTGCCAGCAGCTCAGGAACGGGACTAGCGGCCCAAGAGACCCAGTACTTC.

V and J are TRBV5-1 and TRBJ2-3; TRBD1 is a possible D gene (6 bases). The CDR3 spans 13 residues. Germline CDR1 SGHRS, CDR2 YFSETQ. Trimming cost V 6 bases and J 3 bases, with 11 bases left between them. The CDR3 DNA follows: TGCGCCAGCACAGGGGACGGGACAGATACGCAGTATTTT. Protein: CASTGDGTDTQYF.